This T cell receptor (beta chain) was captured in a study of cytomegalovirus exposure and HLA in healthy donors. The wider study: The approximately 110 validation repertoires used the same platform as the 550 to 750 first-cohort repertoires, a later analysis reported. Overall study results and limits: The dataset shows that most TCR sequences were rare, while some public TCRs occurred in many donors. There were 150 or so TCR beta chains listed as cytomegalovirus-associated.

This clone was counted a few times. Its specificity is unknown. TCRdb keeps only in-frame clones here, not all; method: immunoSEQ multiplex PCR. The table records about 330,000 clones, around 86% of them present only once. The source of this sequence is a woman under 30 in good health and CMV-seronegative. Sequenced material: PBMCs.

The CDR3: CASESGFRTGELFF. The CDR3 coding sequence is TGTGCCAGTGAGTCAGGGTTTCGCACCGGGGAGCTGTTTTTT. J is TRBJ2-2 and V is TRBV19, with TRBD1 as a possible D gene (5 bases). This CDR3 region has 14 residues. The germline gives CDR1 LNHDA, CDR2 SQIVND (reference sequence). Deletions cut 8 bases from V and 4 bases from J, with 14 bases between.